This T cell receptor beta chain derives from a study of T cells expressing NK-cell markers. Whole-study context: Sorted CD3+CD56-NKG2C+, CD3+CD56+NKG2C+ and CD3+CD56+NKG2C- T cells supplied the TCR beta repertoires. With respect to HCMV, most of the eight sequenced donors were seropositive, and one was seronegative.

Concerning this clonotype: The target antigen is unknown.

The germline CDR1 and CDR2 sequences are LNHDA and SQIVND (reference sequence). This CDR3 region has 14 residues. TCRdb re-analyzed the 5' RACE reads; it lists each CDR3 protein once, without DNA. Here the sample table reports 440,000 or so distinct CDR3 sequences. Findings and limits, study-wide: The CD3+CD56-NKG2C+ fraction of a handful of donors was likewise dominated by these clonotypes.

Input material: blood T cells: a sorted CD56 or NKG2C T cell subset, CD4+ or CD8+ T cells, or bulk PBMC T cells (not recorded which). The sequence derives from a woman aged 18 to 75 in good health. The V call is TRBV19, the J call TRBJ2-3; TCRdb selects TRBD2, and the lack of DNA leaves this call unchecked. This chain's CDR3 is CASMSGDFVDTQYF. Drawing the rest from reference TRBV19 and TRBJ2-3, the complete variable domain is DGGITQSPKYLFRKEGQNVTLSCEQNLNHDAMYWYRQDPGQGLRLIYYSQIVNDFQKGDIAEGYSVSREKKESFPLTVTSAQKNPTAFYLCASMSGDFVDTQYFGPGTRLTVL.